Listed below are T cell receptor beta chains from one sample, sequenced in a study of identical twins. One entry per CDR3 protein results from TCRdb running MiXCR on the 5' RACE reads. The sample contains a few hundred thousand distinct CDR3 sequences, about 8.3% of which appear only once. This same sample was also taken into another study, of yellow fever vaccine responses in identical twins.

Sequencing was performed on CD8+ T cells sorted from blood. These receptors came from a woman younger than 30 in good health. CDR3s include the opening cysteine and the closing phenylalanine or tryptophan. A D gene is named only where the DNA matches it firmly. Rows may omit the clone size; those that give it use once, few, many or a size class.

V: TRBV7-3
J: TRBJ2-2
D: NA
size: NA
CDR3: CASSSQPGTATGELFF
DNA: TGTGCCAGCAGCTCACAACCCGGGACCGCCACCGGGGAGCTGTTTTTT

V: TRBV7-6
J: TRBJ1-1
D: NA
size: NA
CDR3: CASSLGYQNTEAFF
DNA: TGTGCTAGCAGCTTAGGATACCAGAACACTGAAGCTTTCTTT

V: TRBV6-1
J: TRBJ1-1
D: TRBD1
size: NA
CDR3: CASRETGTGMGTEAFF
DNA: TGTGCCAGCAGAGAAACCGGGACAGGGATGGGCACTGAAGCTTTCTTT

V: TRBV20-1
J: TRBJ2-1
D: TRBD2
size: NA
CDR3: CSAIGGTSGYNEQFF
DNA: TGCAGTGCTATAGGGGGTACTAGCGGCTACAATGAGCAGTTCTTC

V: TRBV29-1
J: TRBJ2-2
D: TRBD1
size: many
CDR3: CSVEGPTGVTGELFF
DNA: TGCAGCGTTGAAGGCCCAACAGGGGTCACCGGGGAGCTGTTTTTT

V: TRBV4-3
J: TRBJ2-2
D: TRBD2
size: NA
CDR3: CASSQGLAGVIGELVF
DNA: TGCGCCAGCAGCCAAGGACTAGCGGGAGTCATCGGGGAGCTGGTTTTT

V: TRBV7-9
J: TRBJ2-1
D: NA
size: many
CDR3: CASSNSRDPWNEQFF
DNA: TGTGCCAGCAGCAATTCCCGGGACCCTTGGAATGAGCAGTTCTTC

V: TRBV24-1
J: TRBJ2-3
D: NA
size: few
CDR3: CATSDSRGNSGVDTDTQYF
DNA: TGTGCCACCAGTGATTCCCGGGGGAATAGCGGCGTCGACACAGATACGCAGTATTTT

V: TRBV7-6
J: TRBJ2-7
D: TRBD2
size: few
CDR3: CASSPKTSGSSYEQYF
DNA: TGTGCCAGCAGCCCCAAGACTAGCGGGAGTTCGTACGAGCAGTACTTC

V: TRBV28
J: TRBJ2-1
D: TRBD2
size: many
CDR3: CASSFPKTSGRALRYNEQFF
DNA: TGTGCCAGCAGTTTCCCTAAGACTAGCGGGAGGGCCCTAAGATACAATGAGCAGTTCTTC

V: TRBV4-1
J: TRBJ1-1
D: TRBD1
size: few
CDR3: CASSQATGTGGTEAFF
DNA: TGCGCCAGCAGCCAGGCTACCGGGACAGGGGGCACTGAAGCTTTCTTT

V: TRBV7-9
J: TRBJ1-2
D: TRBD1
size: few
CDR3: CASSPLIRQGAYGYTF
DNA: TGTGCCAGCAGCCCCTTAATCCGACAGGGAGCCTATGGCTACACCTTC

V: TRBV6-4
J: TRBJ2-1
D: TRBD2
size: many
CDR3: CASSDSGGGSYNEQFF
DNA: TGTGCCAGCAGTGACTCTGGCGGGGGCTCCTACAATGAGCAGTTCTTC

V: TRBV7-9
J: TRBJ2-1
D: TRBD2
size: NA
CDR3: CASSSTGLSLYDEQFF
DNA: TGTGCCAGCAGCTCCACGGGACTAAGCCTTTACGATGAGCAGTTCTTC

V: TRBV7-2
J: TRBJ2-7
D: NA
size: many
CDR3: CASSFRLTYEQYF
DNA: TGTGCCAGCAGCTTTCGGTTGACCTACGAGCAGTACTTC

V: TRBV28
J: TRBJ2-2
D: TRBD1
size: NA
CDR3: CASSPRYRDRGNTGELFF
DNA: TGTGCCAGCAGTCCGAGATACCGGGACAGGGGGAACACCGGGGAGCTGTTTTTT

V: TRBV12-3/TRBV12-4
J: TRBJ1-1
D: NA
size: many
CDR3: CASSPTTLNTEAFF
DNA: TGTGCCAGCAGTCCCACGACCCTGAACACTGAAGCTTTCTTT

V: TRBV5-1
J: TRBJ2-5
D: TRBD1
size: few
CDR3: CASSYGQGQETQYF
DNA: TGCGCCAGCAGCTACGGACAGGGACAAGAGACCCAGTACTTC

V: TRBV11-2
J: TRBJ2-3
D: NA
size: NA
CDR3: CASSLEEDTFRGTDTQYF
DNA: TGTGCCAGCAGCTTAGAGGAGGACACGTTCCGGGGCACAGATACGCAGTATTTT

V: TRBV23-1
J: TRBJ2-2
D: NA
size: few
CDR3: CASSQSDRPNTGELFF
DNA: TGCGCCAGCAGTCAATCGGACAGACCCAACACCGGGGAGCTGTTTTTT

V: TRBV12-3/TRBV12-4
J: TRBJ2-7
D: TRBD1
size: many
CDR3: CAIRQGDSYEQYF
DNA: TGTGCCATTAGACAGGGAGACTCCTACGAGCAGTACTTC

V: TRBV20-1
J: TRBJ1-5
D: TRBD1
size: medium-sized
CDR3: CSAPGTVESQPQHF
DNA: TGCAGTGCTCCCGGGACAGTGGAAAGTCAGCCCCAGCATTTT

V: TRBV10-3
J: TRBJ2-7
D: TRBD1
size: NA
CDR3: CAISDWDSSYEQYF
DNA: TGTGCCATCAGTGACTGGGACAGCTCCTACGAGCAGTACTTC

V: TRBV10-3
J: TRBJ2-7
D: TRBD1
size: NA
CDR3: CAAGGRSTSYEQYF
DNA: TGTGCCGCAGGGGGACGGTCAACTTCCTACGAGCAGTACTTC

V: TRBV20-1
J: TRBJ2-5
D: TRBD1
size: few
CDR3: CSASRDRGRSGETQYF
DNA: TGCAGTGCTAGCCGGGACAGGGGGCGTTCGGGGGAGACCCAGTACTTC

V: TRBV3-1
J: TRBJ2-1
D: NA
size: few
CDR3: CASSQGGFEQFF
DNA: TGTGCCAGCAGCCAAGGAGGTTTTGAGCAGTTCTTC

V: TRBV5-5
J: TRBJ2-7
D: TRBD1
size: many
CDR3: CASSRTGAYEQYF
DNA: TGTGCCAGCAGTCGGACAGGAGCCTACGAGCAGTACTTC

V: TRBV28
J: TRBJ2-1
D: NA
size: few
CDR3: CASSWRTGFDEQFF
DNA: TGTGCCAGCAGTTGGAGAACAGGGTTTGATGAGCAGTTCTTC

V: TRBV18
J: TRBJ2-1
D: NA
size: NA
CDR3: CASSPSSQIIYNEQFF
DNA: TGTGCCAGCTCACCATCCTCACAGATAATCTACAATGAGCAGTTCTTC

V: TRBV20-1
J: TRBJ2-4
D: NA
size: NA
CDR3: CSARGGVTKNIQYF
DNA: TGCAGTGCTAGAGGTGGGGTTACCAAAAACATTCAGTACTTC

V: TRBV6-6
J: TRBJ2-7
D: NA
size: few
CDR3: CASTSDEEGEQYF
DNA: TGTGCCAGCACCTCGGACGAGGAGGGGGAGCAGTACTTC

V: TRBV6-2/TRBV6-3
J: TRBJ2-3
D: TRBD2
size: NA
CDR3: CASSSGTSAGSSSTDTQYF
DNA: TGTGCCAGCAGCTCCGGGACTAGCGCTGGGAGTTCTAGCACAGATACGCAGTATTTT

V: TRBV6-5
J: TRBJ2-7
D: NA
size: few
CDR3: CASSYSGRREQYF
DNA: TGTGCCAGCAGTTATTCAGGCCGTCGGGAGCAGTACTTC

V: TRBV19
J: TRBJ2-1
D: NA
size: many
CDR3: CASSVLDYNEQFF
DNA: TGTGCCAGTAGTGTCCTAGACTACAATGAGCAGTTCTTC

V: TRBV4-3
J: TRBJ2-7
D: TRBD2
size: NA
CDR3: CASSQDTAGIYEQYF
DNA: TGCGCCAGCAGCCAAGACACAGCGGGGATCTACGAGCAGTACTTC

V: TRBV5-1
J: TRBJ1-1
D: NA
size: NA
CDR3: CASSLEGSRDTEAFF
DNA: TGCGCCAGCAGCTTGGAAGGCAGCCGGGACACTGAAGCTTTCTTT

V: TRBV4-3
J: TRBJ2-1
D: TRBD2
size: many
CDR3: CASSQEPAGIDEQFF
DNA: TGCGCCAGCAGCCAAGAACCAGCGGGGATAGATGAGCAGTTCTTC

V: TRBV20-1
J: TRBJ2-7
D: NA
size: NA
CDR3: CSASGSTSEQYF
DNA: TGCAGTGCTAGCGGGAGTACTTCCGAGCAGTACTTC

V: TRBV6-5
J: TRBJ2-7
D: NA
size: NA
CDR3: CASSSLRDRGYEQYF
DNA: TGTGCCAGCAGTTCCCTCAGGGACCGAGGCTACGAGCAGTACTTC

V: TRBV11-2
J: TRBJ2-5
D: NA
size: few
CDR3: CASSLPFVGVQETQYF
DNA: TGTGCCAGCAGCTTACCCTTCGTTGGGGTTCAAGAGACCCAGTACTTC

V: TRBV7-9
J: TRBJ2-1
D: NA
size: many
CDR3: CASSYADGINNEQFF
DNA: TGTGCCAGCAGTTATGCTGACGGGATTAACAATGAGCAGTTCTTC

V: TRBV4-2
J: TRBJ1-4
D: NA
size: few
CDR3: CASSQGFGENEKLFF
DNA: TGTGCCAGCAGCCAAGGATTTGGGGAGAATGAAAAACTGTTTTTT

V: TRBV2
J: TRBJ1-1
D: NA
size: NA
CDR3: CASSDYRLDTEAFF
DNA: TGTGCCAGCAGTGATTACAGGCTGGACACTGAAGCTTTCTTT

V: TRBV6-1
J: TRBJ1-2
D: NA
size: NA
CDR3: CASSPQSEYYGYTF
DNA: TGTGCCAGCAGTCCACAGTCCGAATACTATGGCTACACCTTC

V: TRBV27
J: TRBJ2-1
D: TRBD1
size: NA
CDR3: CASSPRDRDNEQFF
DNA: TGTGCCAGCAGTCCCCGGGACAGGGACAATGAGCAGTTCTTC

V: TRBV7-8
J: TRBJ2-2
D: NA
size: few
CDR3: CASTQTPGGSATGELFF
DNA: TGTGCCAGCACCCAGACGCCTGGCGGCTCCGCCACCGGGGAGCTGTTTTTT

V: TRBV10-3
J: TRBJ2-1
D: TRBD2
size: many
CDR3: CAISEFSGSVEQFF
DNA: TGTGCCATCAGTGAGTTTAGCGGGAGTGTTGAGCAGTTCTTC

V: TRBV6-5
J: TRBJ2-3
D: NA
size: NA
CDR3: CASSYSTAVSTDTQYF
DNA: TGTGCCAGCAGTTACTCGACGGCAGTCAGCACAGATACGCAGTATTTT